The clone carrying this T cell receptor (beta chain) showed up just a few times. What it binds is not known. A universal primer site arose from template switching, and cDNA bore unique molecular identifiers. One entry per CDR3 protein, called by TCRdb with MiXCR from the 5' RACE reads. The table shows some 300,000 distinct CDR3 sequences, with roughly 12% occurring only once. Germline CDR1 reads SGHTA; CDR2 reads FQGTGA. V was trimmed by 11 bases and J by 0 bases, leaving 26 bases between them. There are 18 residues in the CDR3. This specimen belongs to a study of identical twins. Study-level results: Compared with unrelated sharing, twin-shared out-of-frame alpha sequences had more low-probability sequences. For cord blood, abundant beta clonotypes had fewer insertions, unlike memory repertoires, which showed none.

The same data also contributed to another study, on yellow fever vaccine responses in identical twins.

This receptor was identified in a woman between 18 and 30 years old in good health. The genes are TRBV7-3 and TRBJ2-1; possibly TRBD2 for D (5 bases). The sequencing sample was made of CD8+ T cells sorted from blood. This chain's CDR3 is CAFSFSADLVGSYNEQFF. DNA for the CDR3: TGTGCCTTCAGTTTCTCCGCGGACTTAGTTGGCTCCTACAATGAGCAGTTCTTC.